This section outlines one T cell receptor (beta chain) sequence together with its context. The CDR3 totals 15 residues. Germline values: CDR1 MGHRA, CDR2 YSYEKL. V lost 2 bases, J lost 2 bases, and 13 bases lay in between. The participants were between about 18 and 90 years old and came from some 23 US areas. Recovered status applied to Cohort 3 donors who had two consecutive negative PCRs. It also applied to those with clearance or with symptom resolution. The source of the sample is a study of blood T cell repertoires in COVID-19. Study-wide background: T cells, B-cell-depleted T cells, or PBMCs provided the cDNA or gDNA that served as material.

Methods used by the authors: For nucleated cells, counts were estimated from reference gene primer amplification. Repertoires were generated with immunoSEQ multiplex PCR, while TCRdb's copy carries only in-frame clones and drops some. V and J calls and clone size are given by that table; D and trimming were obtained from the DNA. The data hold about 300,000 clones, with around 84% observed a single time. Sequenced: PBMCs or T cells enriched from blood (not recorded which). This chain links TRBV4-1 with TRBJ2-7, with a possible D match to TRBD1 (6 bases). This TCR came from a man in his thirties or forties who had recovered from COVID-19. CDR3 sequence (DNA): TGCGCCAGCAGCCAAACAGGGAAAAACCCCTACGAGCAGTACTTC. Translation gives CASSQTGKNPYEQYF.